A single sample gave rise to the 29 T cell receptor beta chains below, sequenced in a study of OX40 agonist ivuxolimab in advanced cancers. The receptor library was made with the immunoSEQ multiplex PCR assay. TCRdb limited this immuneACCESS table to in-frame rearrangements with V and J called. A share of clones is missing; checked studies link under half to unresolved V genes, and the rest is unexplained. For this sample there are about 48,000 clones; around 89% appear just once. The ten largest clones represent roughly a third of the sample. The input for sequencing was CD4+ or CD8+ T cells sorted from blood, taken in a trial of the OX40 agonist ivuxolimab. The receptors originated from an adult with an advanced solid tumor such as melanoma, head and neck, liver or kidney cancer.

The rearrangement joins TRBV5-8 to TRBJ1-1; 8 nucleotides match TRBD1. There are 13 residues in the CDR3. Germline CDR1 and CDR2: SGHTS and YDEGEE. Trimming removed 2 bases from V and 7 bases from J; junction bases left unmatched: 4. CDR3 amino acids: CASSFGQGDEAFF. The CDR3 nucleotides are TGTGCCAGCAGCTTCGGACAGGGCGATGAAGCTTTCTTT. Full variable domain (remainder filled in from reference TRBV5-8 and TRBJ1-1): EAGVTQSPTHLIKTRGQQATLRCSPISGHTSVYWYQQALGLGLQFLLWYDEGEERNRGNFPPRFSGRQFPNYSSELNVNALELEDSALYLCASSFGQGDEAFFGQGTRLTVV.

This clone has just one count. The chain couples TRBV13 to TRBJ2-7; TRBD2 matches at 9 bases. Germline V lookup: CDR1 PRHDT, CDR2 FYEKMQ (reference sequence). V dropped 4 bases and J dropped 4; count of bases not matched to a gene: 8. CDR3 length equals 15 residues. CDR3 DNA sequence: TGTGCCAGCAGCTCGATAGCGGGGGAAAGTTACGAGCAGTACTTC. Translation gives CASSSIAGESYEQYF.

V gene TRBV19 combines with J gene TRBJ2-7, with 8 bases that match TRBD2. Germline V gives CDR1 LNHDA, CDR2 SQIVND (reference sequence). The CDR3 is 13 amino acids. After removal of 3 bases from V and 2 bases from J, the junction contained 0 bases not matched to a gene. CDR3 bases: TGTGCCAGTAGTATGGGACTAGCCTACGAGCAGTACTTC. Its protein product is CASSMGLAYEQYF.

The rearrangement uses TRBV7-6 and TRBJ2-7, with 11 positions matching TRBD2. This CDR3 spans 18 amino acids. CDR1 SGHVS and CDR2 FNYEAQ come from the germline V gene. V was pared by 5 bases and J by 7 bases, with 19 bases of the junction left unmatched. In DNA, the CDR3 is TGTGCCAGCAGCACTCTAGCGGGAGGAGGGACCTCTCTGGCGGAGCAGTACTTC. Encoded protein: CASSTLAGGGTSLAEQYF.

This clone was recorded once. J is TRBJ2-7 and V is TRBV15; D is undetermined. Trimming removed 4 bases at V and 0 bases at J, with 13 bases between. The CDR3 extends over 15 amino acids. From germline, CDR1 is LNHNV and CDR2 YYDKDF (reference sequence). The CDR3 region is CATSIPVTDSYEQYF. The CDR3, as DNA: TGTGCCACCAGCATCCCCGTCACAGACTCCTACGAGCAGTACTTC.

This chain joins TRBV2 and TRBJ2-7; a weak D match, TRBD1 (6 bases). The V and J ends lost 7 bases and 4 bases respectively, with 11 bases between them. Germline V CDR1 and CDR2: SNHLY, FYNNEI. There are 12 residues in the CDR3. Here the CDR3 DNA reads TGTGCCAGCACCGCCGGGACATACGAGCAGTACTTC. Encoded protein: CASTAGTYEQYF. Full variable domain (missing parts from reference TRBV2 and TRBJ2-7): EPEVTQTPSHQVTQMGQEVILRCVPISNHLYFYWYRQILGQKVEFLVSFYNNEISEKSEIFDDQFSVERPDGSNFTLKIRSTKLEDSAMYFCASTAGTYEQYFGPGTRLTVT.

The gene calls are TRBV15 and TRBJ2-2; TRBD2 agrees at 8 bases. Germline CDR1 LNHNV, CDR2 YYDKDF (reference sequence). The junction had 4 bases not matched to a gene; V was cut back by 3 bases and J by 4 bases. The CDR3 covers 15 residues. The CDR3 nucleotides read TGTGCCACCAGCAGGAGCGGGGGCCTCACCGGGGAGCTGTTTTTT. This codes for CATSRSGGLTGELFF. Full variable domain (remainder filled in from reference TRBV15 and TRBJ2-2): DAMVIQNPRYQVTQFGKPVTLSCSQTLNHNVMYWYQQKSSQAPKLLFHYYDKDFNNEADTPDNFQSRRPNTSFCFLDIRSPGLGDTAMYLCATSRSGGLTGELFFGEGSRLTVL.

The CDR3: CASSLSGQLSTEAFF. Written as DNA, the CDR3 is TGTGCCAGCAGTTTATCGGGACAGTTAAGCACTGAAGCTTTCTTT. The genes are TRBV27 and TRBJ1-1; TRBD1 aligns across 7 bases. The ends lost 0 bases at V and 4 bases at J; junction bases unmatched: 5. The CDR3 spans 15 residues. Germline V lookup: CDR1 MNHEY, CDR2 SMNVEV (reference sequence).

This rearrangement joins TRBV19 to TRBJ2-7, with a possible D match to TRBD1 (6 bases). The V end lost 4 bases, the J end lost 0 bases, and 16 bases lay between the germline ends. CDR3 length equals 16 residues. CDR1 LNHDA and CDR2 SQIVND come from the germline V gene (reference sequence). The CDR3 region is CASSRTVYKSSYEQYF. CDR3 bases: TGTGCCAGTAGTAGGACAGTCTACAAAAGCTCCTACGAGCAGTACTTC.

V and J are TRBV10-3 and TRBJ1-3; TRBD1 matches at 9 bases. The V gene's germline CDR1 is ENHRY and CDR2 SYGVKD. Germline trimming cut 0 bases from V and 4 bases from J; bases unmatched to any gene: 19. The CDR3 consists of 21 residues. As DNA, the CDR3 is TGTGCCATCAGTGAGTCGACCGGGACAGGGAAAGACGTTCTCACCGGAAACACCATATATTTT. Translation gives CAISESTGTGKDVLTGNTIYF.

CDR3 amino acids: CASSWSGSTDTQYF. CDR3 in DNA: TGTGCCAGCAGCTGGTCAGGAAGCACAGATACGCAGTATTTT. The chain is built from TRBV7-3 and TRBJ2-3, with no clear D. The CDR3 consists of 14 residues. Germline lookup yields CDR1 SGHTA and CDR2 FQGTGA. The V and J ends lost 4 bases and 0 bases respectively, with 8 bases between them.

V usage is TRBV5-4 and J usage is TRBJ2-5; perhaps TRBD1 as D (7 bases). Trimming took off 2 bases at V and 5 bases at J, with 13 bases between the two ends. The CDR3 sequence is 14 residues long. Germline CDR1 SGHNT, CDR2 YYREEE (reference sequence). CDR3 protein: CASSFEGAGETQYF. CDR3 in DNA: TGTGCCAGCAGCTTCGAGGGGGCGGGGGAGACCCAGTACTTC.

The chain recombines TRBV19 with TRBJ2-1; D could derive from TRBD1 or TRBD2 (5 bases each). CDR3 length: 16 residues. V lost 6 bases, J lost 5 bases, and 20 bases lay in between. In germline, CDR1 is LNHDA, CDR2 SQIVND (reference sequence). The CDR3 DNA follows: TGTGCCAGTAGCCCCTGGGGGACCCAAAGCGACAATGAGCAGTTCTTC. It is translated as CASSPWGTQSDNEQFF.

The CDR3 nucleotides read TGTGCCAGCAGCGTTTCCCTCAGCGGGAGTGGAGATGAGCAGTTCTTC. Residues: CASSVSLSGSGDEQFF. The chain links TRBV9 to TRBJ2-1, with 8 nucleotides matching TRBD2. This CDR3 comprises 16 residues. The trim removed 2 bases at V and 8 bases at J, leaving 12 bases unmatched. Germline V gene data show CDR1 as SGDLS and CDR2 as YYNGEE. Looking up the rest from reference TRBV9 and TRBJ2-1 gives the full variable domain: DSGVTQTPKHLITATGQRVTLRCSPRSGDLSVYWYQQSLDQGLQFLIQYYNGEERAKGNILERFSAQQFPDLHSELNLSSLELGDSALYFCASSVSLSGSGDEQFFGPGTRLTVL.

This clone was seen a single time. The V call is TRBV2, the J call TRBJ2-1, with 7 positions matching TRBD1. Per germline, CDR1 SNHLY and CDR2 FYNNEI. Trimming cost V 8 bases and J 1 base; bases outside gene matches: 17. The CDR3 runs 18 residues. As DNA, the CDR3 is TGTGCCAGCGGGAGAGGGGGCTCAACCGGCGGGTCCTACAATGAGCAGTTCTTC. Its protein is CASGRGGSTGGSYNEQFF.

V gene TRBV27 combines with J gene TRBJ2-2; D may be TRBD2 (6 bases). Germline V gene sequence: CDR1 MNHEY, CDR2 SMNVEV (reference sequence). V lost 5 bases to trimming and J lost 5 bases, with 18 bases between them. This CDR3 is built from 16 residues. This CDR3 is CASSPPLGGDTGELFF. The CDR3 DNA reads TGTGCCAGCAGTCCCCCGTTGGGGGGAGATACCGGGGAGCTGTTTTTT.

This clone appeared a few times. V gene TRBV15 combines with J gene TRBJ1-4; D is unclear. The CDR3 covers 15 residues. Trimming shortened V by 1 base and J by 0 bases, and 6 bases separated the two germline ends. Germline CDR1 reads LNHNV; CDR2 reads YYDKDF (reference sequence). CDR3 nucleotide sequence: TGTGCCACCAGCAGAGGTCGAACAACTAATGAAAAACTGTTTTTT. The encoded protein is CATSRGRTTNEKLFF.

This chain joins TRBV5-6 and TRBJ1-1; unclear D gene. The V and J ends lost 4 bases and 4 bases respectively, with 11 bases between them. Germline V gene lookup returns CDR1 SGHDT and CDR2 YYEEEE. The CDR3 has 13 amino acids. CDR3: CASSTLSGTEAFF. The CDR3 region has the DNA TGTGCCAGCAGCACCCTATCGGGCACTGAAGCTTTCTTT.

The V and J genes are TRBV28 and TRBJ2-5; 12 bases are a match to TRBD1. There are 17 residues in the CDR3. Losses at the gene ends were 5 bases for V and 5 bases for J; bases not matched to a gene: 12. Germline V gene lookup returns CDR1 MDHEN and CDR2 SYDVKM. The CDR3 sequence: CASSVPPGQGALETQYF. The CDR3 coding sequence is TGTGCCAGCAGTGTCCCGCCGGGACAGGGGGCCTTGGAGACCCAGTACTTC.

V gene TRBV4-1 combines with J gene TRBJ2-1; no clear D. Germline CDR1 and CDR2: MGHRA and YSYEKL. CDR3 length: 12 residues. Trimming shortened V by 1 base and J by 7 bases, and 5 bases separated the two germline ends. The CDR3 DNA reads TGCGCCAGCAGCCAAGTACGGAATGAGCAGTTCTTC. Translation: CASSQVRNEQFF.

This chain connects TRBV4-2 to TRBJ2-1; TRBD2 matches 8 bases. Per germline, CDR1 LGHNA and CDR2 YNFKEQ. The trim removed 8 bases at V and 10 bases at J, leaving 7 bases unmatched. The CDR3 is 12 amino acids. As DNA, the CDR3 is TGTGCCAGCCGAGCGGGAGCCGGGGAGCAGTTCTTC. Amino acids: CASRAGAGEQFF.

The chain recombines TRBV6-1 with TRBJ2-7; D gene uncertain. The V end was cut by 2 bases, the J end by 4 bases, with 9 bases between. Germline assignment: CDR1 MNHNS and CDR2 SASEGT. The CDR3 spans 13 residues. For the CDR3, the DNA is TGTGCCAGCAGTGAATCCCCGTCTTACGAGCAGTACTTC. It specifies CASSESPSYEQYF.

The V call is TRBV29-1, the J call TRBJ1-1; 8 bases match TRBD1. The CDR3 is 14 residues long. CDR1 and CDR2 (germline): SQVTM, ANQGSEA. V was pared by 5 bases and J by 1 base, with 6 bases of the junction left unmatched. CDR3 nucleotide sequence: TGCAGCGTTACCCCCGGGACAGGGAACACTGAAGCTTTCTTT. Protein sequence: CSVTPGTGNTEAFF.

The gene calls are TRBV7-2 and TRBJ2-3; D is unclear. This CDR3 region has 11 residues. The germline gives CDR1 SGHTA, CDR2 FQGNSA. The ends were cut back, 5 bases at V and 3 bases at J, with 3 bases in the middle. Here the CDR3 reads CASSPTDTQYF. The CDR3 DNA follows: TGTGCCAGCAGCCCGACAGATACGCAGTATTTT.

V usage is TRBV12-2 and J usage is TRBJ2-5; no check of the table's D call, TRBD2, against the DNA was made. TRBV12-2 is designated a pseudogene. This CDR3 has 16 amino acids. The CDR3 region has the DNA TGTGCAAGTCGCTCCAGTCCAGCGGGAGGGAGGGAGACCCAGTACTTC. It is translated as CASRSSPAGGRETQYF.

This chain uses TRBV28 with TRBJ1-2, with a tentative D call TRBD1 (5 bases). Looked up from germline, CDR1 is MDHEN and CDR2 is SYDVKM. Deletions cut 4 bases from V and 8 bases from J, with 17 bases between. This CDR3 is built from 14 residues. In nucleotides, the CDR3 is TGTGCCAGCAGTTCATACGGGGGATTGGAAGGCTACACCTTC. Its protein is CASSSYGGLEGYTF.

This chain joins TRBV10-3 and TRBJ1-1; D uncertain. The CDR3 covers 12 residues. The germline V and J ends were trimmed by 6 bases and 2 bases, with 7 bases remaining between them. Germline V gives CDR1 ENHRY, CDR2 SYGVKD. DNA of the CDR3: TGTGCCATCAGCACCGCAAACACTGAAGCTTTCTTT. As protein: CAISTANTEAFF.

V gene TRBV27 combines with J gene TRBJ2-7; the match to TRBD1 covers 7 bases. Germline CDR1 MNHEY, CDR2 SMNVEV (reference sequence). The junction had 9 bases not matched to a gene; V was cut back by 8 bases and J by 2 bases. The CDR3 contains 14 residues. CDR3 residues: CASGSPTGTYEQYF. CDR3 bases: TGTGCCAGCGGTTCGCCGACAGGGACCTACGAGCAGTACTTC.

The sample holds a few counts of this clone. The CDR3 loop reads CASSGARATEAFF. The CDR3 DNA reads as TGTGCCAGCAGCGGGGCACGGGCTACTGAAGCTTTCTTT. This sequence joins TRBV9 and TRBJ1-1, with D hard to call. This CDR3 spans 13 amino acids. Trimming stripped 3 bases from V and 5 bases from J, with 11 bases between. Germline CDR1 and CDR2: SGDLS and YYNGEE.